This TCR beta chain came from a study of T cells in Graves' hyperthyroidism and ophthalmopathy. CDR3 length: 15 residues. The V gene's germline CDR1 is PRHDT and CDR2 FYEKMQ (reference sequence). Trimming removed 4 bases at V and 4 bases at J, with 16 bases between. Amplification of TCR beta CDR3 regions was performed using RNA transcripts as template. The HTBI primer set served for first-round RT-PCR of the TCR CDR3. TCRdb ran MiXCR on the multiplex PCR reads and lists one entry per CDR3 protein. The sample has roughly 640,000 distinct CDR3 sequences, approximately 15% seen once. Ophthalmopathy cases met thresholds of Clinical Activity Score at least 3, NOSPECS grade at least 4 and duration under 3 months.

The chain links TRBV13 to TRBJ1-2; D unclear. This clonotype was obtained from a woman aged 35 to 49 with Graves' ophthalmopathy. Sequencing input: blood. CDR3 sequence: CASSSRPRSFYGYTF. CDR3 nucleotide sequence: TGTGCCAGCAGCTCCCGACCCCGCTCTTTCTATGGCTACACCTTC.